The rows below give T cell receptor beta chains drawn from one sample of a study of blood T cell repertoires in COVID-19. Only in-frame clones appear in the TCRdb table, and some are missing; sequencing was by immunoSEQ multiplex PCR. Of about 210,000 clones listed, 75% to 85% are singletons. Sequences were obtained from peripheral blood. All receptors derive from a man in his forties who had recovered from COVID-19. Each CDR3 is given with its conserved first and last residue. A D gene is named only where the DNA matches it firmly. Expanded clones are given a class, and other clones once, few, many or no size at all.

j_gene: TRBJ1-4; abundance: -; v_gene: TRBV7-2; d_gene: TRBD1; CDR3nt: TGTGCCAGCAGCTTCGACAGGGGACATGAAAAACTGTTTTTT; CDR3aa: CASSFDRGHEKLFF
j_gene: TRBJ2-2; abundance: -; v_gene: TRBV7-9; d_gene: -; CDR3nt: TGTGCCAGCAGTCCCCCAGGGAACACCGGGGAGCTGTTTTTT; CDR3aa: CASSPPGNTGELFF
j_gene: TRBJ1-4; abundance: once; v_gene: TRBV5-1; d_gene: -; CDR3nt: TGCGCCAGCAGCTTGGGGGCTGGTGAAAAACTGTTTTTT; CDR3aa: CASSLGAGEKLFF
j_gene: TRBJ2-1; abundance: -; v_gene: TRBV9; d_gene: TRBD2; CDR3nt: TGTGCCAGCAGTTTTAGCGGGAGGTGGAATGAGCAGTTCTTC; CDR3aa: CASSFSGRWNEQFF
j_gene: TRBJ1-5; abundance: -; v_gene: TRBV11-2; d_gene: -; CDR3nt: TGTGCCAGCAGCTTGCAGGGTTTCAGCAATCAGCCCCAGCATTTT; CDR3aa: CASSLQGFSNQPQHF
j_gene: TRBJ2-3; abundance: once; v_gene: TRBV30; d_gene: TRBD2; CDR3nt: TGTGCCTGGAGTGTACTCGCGGGGGGTTCTGCAGATACGCAGTATTTT; CDR3aa: CAWSVLAGGSADTQYF
j_gene: TRBJ2-1; abundance: -; v_gene: TRBV5-4; d_gene: TRBD2; CDR3nt: TGTGCCAGCAGCTTGTACACTAGCGGGAACAATGAGCAGTTCTTC; CDR3aa: CASSLYTSGNNEQFF
j_gene: TRBJ1-1; abundance: -; v_gene: TRBV10-2; d_gene: -; CDR3nt: TGCGCCAGCAGTGAGGCCCGGGGACGGAGGGAGGAAGCTTTCTTT; CDR3aa: CASSEARGRREEAFF
j_gene: TRBJ1-2; abundance: -; v_gene: TRBV11-3; d_gene: TRBD1; CDR3nt: TGTGCCAGCAGCTTAGGAGCTCGGGACAGGGGCGGCTACACCTTC; CDR3aa: CASSLGARDRGGYTF
j_gene: TRBJ1-5; abundance: -; v_gene: TRBV7-2; d_gene: -; CDR3nt: TGTGCCAGCAGCTTAGTGGGCCAGCCCCAGCATTTT; CDR3aa: CASSLVGQPQHF
j_gene: TRBJ2-5; abundance: -; v_gene: TRBV7-2; d_gene: -; CDR3nt: TGTGCCAGCAGCTCCCCTGGGTTAGCGGAGACCCAGTACTTC; CDR3aa: CASSSPGLAETQYF
j_gene: TRBJ2-1; abundance: few; v_gene: TRBV11-2; d_gene: -; CDR3nt: TGTGCCAGCAGCTTACGGCGACAGGCCTCCTACAATGAGCAGTTCTTC; CDR3aa: CASSLRRQASYNEQFF
j_gene: TRBJ1-2; abundance: -; v_gene: TRBV2; d_gene: -; CDR3nt: TGTGCCAGCAGTGAGACAACCCAGGTGAACTATGGCTACACCTTC; CDR3aa: CASSETTQVNYGYTF
j_gene: TRBJ2-1; abundance: -; v_gene: TRBV18; d_gene: TRBD1; CDR3nt: TGTGCCAGCTCACCACGAGAGGGGGCTAGCTTAGACAATGAGCAGTTCTTC; CDR3aa: CASSPREGASLDNEQFF
j_gene: TRBJ2-3; abundance: -; v_gene: TRBV29-1; d_gene: -; CDR3nt: TGCAGCGTGGGAGTTTTAGATACGCAGTATTTT; CDR3aa: CSVGVLDTQYF
j_gene: TRBJ2-1; abundance: -; v_gene: TRBV7-6; d_gene: TRBD1; CDR3nt: TGTGCCAGCAGCTCTCCGGGACAGGGGGCAGGTCGTGGTGAGCAGTTCTTC; CDR3aa: CASSSPGQGAGRGEQFF
j_gene: TRBJ1-4; abundance: -; v_gene: TRBV7-2; d_gene: TRBD1; CDR3nt: TGTGCCAGCAGCTTGGGGGGGACAGGGGGTCAAAAACTGTTTTTT; CDR3aa: CASSLGGTGGQKLFF
j_gene: TRBJ2-2; abundance: once; v_gene: TRBV30; d_gene: -; CDR3nt: TGTGCCTGGAGTGTGACTAGGCCCGACACCGGGGAGCTGTTTTTT; CDR3aa: CAWSVTRPDTGELFF
j_gene: TRBJ2-3; abundance: -; v_gene: TRBV28; d_gene: TRBD2; CDR3nt: TGTGCCAGCAGGTTAGCGGGAGGGGGCACAGATACGCAGTATTTT; CDR3aa: CASRLAGGGTDTQYF
j_gene: TRBJ1-4; abundance: once; v_gene: TRBV7-2; d_gene: -; CDR3nt: TGTGCCAGCAGCCTCGGACTAAATGAAAAACTGTTTTTT; CDR3aa: CASSLGLNEKLFF
j_gene: TRBJ2-1; abundance: -; v_gene: TRBV7-2; d_gene: -; CDR3nt: TGTGCCAGCAGCTTAGTTGGCCGGAGCTCCTACAATGAGCAGTTCTTC; CDR3aa: CASSLVGRSSYNEQFF
j_gene: TRBJ1-6; abundance: -; v_gene: TRBV7-2; d_gene: TRBD1; CDR3nt: TGTGCCAGCAGCTTAGAGACCGACAGGGGAGGAGGCTCACCCCTCCACTTT; CDR3aa: CASSLETDRGGGSPLHF
j_gene: TRBJ2-5; abundance: -; v_gene: TRBV6-2/TRBV6-3; d_gene: -; CDR3nt: TGTGCCAGCAGTTACGGGGCTACCCCAGAGACCCAGTACTTC; CDR3aa: CASSYGATPETQYF
j_gene: TRBJ2-7; abundance: -; v_gene: TRBV7-8; d_gene: TRBD1; CDR3nt: TGTGCCAGCAGCCTCGGGACAGGACCCTACGAGCAGTACTTC; CDR3aa: CASSLGTGPYEQYF
j_gene: TRBJ2-1; abundance: -; v_gene: TRBV12-5; d_gene: -; CDR3nt: TGTGCTAGTGGTCCCCGAACCCTCTTGGGCCAGCTATACAATGAGCAGTTCTTC; CDR3aa: CASGPRTLLGQLYNEQFF
j_gene: TRBJ1-2; abundance: -; v_gene: TRBV5-8; d_gene: TRBD1; CDR3nt: TGTGCCAGCAGCAACGGACAGGGAGGTGGCTACACCTTC; CDR3aa: CASSNGQGGGYTF
j_gene: TRBJ2-1; abundance: -; v_gene: TRBV24-1; d_gene: TRBD1; CDR3nt: TGTGCCACCAGCGCGAACGGACAGGGGGCCGGTAAGCAGTTCTTC; CDR3aa: CATSANGQGAGKQFF
j_gene: TRBJ1-4; abundance: -; v_gene: TRBV9; d_gene: TRBD1; CDR3nt: TGTGCCAGCAGCGTATGGGGACAGGGCGGGAAACTGTTTTTT; CDR3aa: CASSVWGQGGKLFF
j_gene: TRBJ1-4; abundance: -; v_gene: TRBV14; d_gene: -; CDR3nt: TGTGCCAGCAGTCGTCGGACTCCAGGCAGTGAAAAACTGTTTTTT; CDR3aa: CASSRRTPGSEKLFF
j_gene: TRBJ2-7; abundance: -; v_gene: TRBV24-1; d_gene: -; CDR3nt: TGTGCCACCAGTGATTTCACCACGGGGAGCTCCTACGAGCAGTACTTC; CDR3aa: CATSDFTTGSSYEQYF